This record concerns one T cell receptor (beta chain) sequence. These data belong to a study of blood T cell repertoires in COVID-19. Germline V lookup: CDR1 SQVTM, CDR2 ANQGSEA. CDR3 length equals 12 residues. J lost 3 bases, V lost 4 bases, and 1 base had no gene match. Participant ages covered about 18 to 90 years across approximately 25 US areas. Symptom resolution, clearance, or two negative PCRs marked the recovered donors of Cohort 3. Under the authors' procedure: By means of reference gene primer amplification, nucleated cell counts were estimated. The method was immunoSEQ multiplex PCR; TCRdb's version includes in-frame clones alone and lacks a portion of them. V, J and clone size reflect that table, while D and trimming were determined from the DNA. Of around 500,000 clones in the sample, approximately 91% were seen once.

Sequencing was done on a sample of PBMCs or T cells enriched from blood (not recorded which). The clonotype originates from an older woman who had recovered from COVID-19. The V call is TRBV29-1, the J call TRBJ1-2; 8 bases match TRBD1. The DNA for the CDR3 is TGCAGCGTTGCGACAGGGGACTATGGCTACACCTTC. This translates into CSVATGDYGYTF. Together with reference TRBV29-1 and TRBJ1-2, the CDR3 gives the full variable domain: SAVISQKPSRDICQRGTSLTIQCQVDSQVTMMFWYRQQPGQSLTLIATANQGSEATYESGFVIDKFPISRPNLTFSTLTVSNMSPEDSSIYLCSVATGDYGYTFGSGTRLTVV.